The text below deals with one TCR beta chain. The antigen it binds to is not known. Base qualities are not provided; no much larger clone lies one nucleotide away. The data are from a study of control samples from healthy donors and cancer patients (dated by TCRdb to the early 2020s). From the cysteine through the phenylalanine, the CDR3 covers 16 amino acids. Here the CDR3 DNA is all that survives: 48 bases in frame from base 1. From the germline V gene (reference sequence), CDR1 is LGHDT and CDR2 is YNNKEL. V sheds 0 bases and J sheds 3 bases, leaving 9 bases between their ends. Libraries were built with the immunoSEQ multiplex PCR assay. The table was pulled from immuneACCESS by TCRdb, which kept in-frame rearrangements only. Such tables lose some clones; where checked, under half of the loss comes from unresolved V genes, and the rest has no known cause. The sample table holds around 130,000 clones, of which 75% to 95% were seen once. The ten largest clones capture approximately 2.7% of the sample.

Sequencing was performed on blood. The chain uses TRBV3-1 (or the pseudogene TRBV3-2) and TRBJ1-6; the best D guess is TRBD1, with 5 bases matching. This clonotype was obtained from a young man in good health. The bases are TGTGCCAGCAGCCAAGACCAGGGTTTCTATAATTCACCCCTCCACTTT. This is translated as CASSQDQGFYNSPLHF.